A selection of T cell receptor beta chains follows, all from one sample in a study of Ad26.COV2.S vaccination and SARS-CoV-2 variants. The data were produced by immunoSEQ multiplex PCR, yet TCRdb's version contains in-frame clones alone and is incomplete. The sample has about 350,000 clones, roughly 91% seen once; the top ten hold approximately 5%. Sequenced material: peripheral blood, taken in a trial of Ad26.COV2.S vaccine versus placebo. All receptors derive from a person aged 18-65 years who received the Ad26.COV2.S COVID-19 vaccine or a placebo. The CDR3 runs from the conserved cysteine through the conserved F or W. The size entry is marked missing in some rows and otherwise reads once, few, many or a size class.

j_gene: TRBJ2-2
abundance: once
v_gene: TRBV6-5
CDR3aa: CASSRTYPAGELFF

j_gene: TRBJ1-6
abundance: once
v_gene: TRBV5-1
CDR3aa: CASSLAGGNSPLHF

j_gene: TRBJ1-5
abundance: .
v_gene: TRBV12-5
CDR3aa: CASGFQGVNSNQPQHF

j_gene: TRBJ2-2
abundance: .
v_gene: TRBV27
CDR3aa: CASSLRGRNTGELFF

j_gene: TRBJ2-7
abundance: .
v_gene: TRBV7-6
CDR3aa: CASAQGGGLNEQYF

j_gene: TRBJ2-1
abundance: .
v_gene: TRBV29-1
CDR3aa: CSVLAGGLLSDNEQFF

j_gene: TRBJ1-5
abundance: .
v_gene: TRBV5-1
CDR3aa: CASSLAGRNQPQHF

j_gene: TRBJ2-7
abundance: .
v_gene: TRBV19
CDR3aa: CASSIGTGDFYEQYF

j_gene: TRBJ2-5
abundance: .
v_gene: TRBV4-3
CDR3aa: CASSWEGGETQYF

j_gene: TRBJ1-2
abundance: .
v_gene: TRBV28
CDR3aa: CASTTTGLGYTF

j_gene: TRBJ2-3
abundance: .
v_gene: TRBV14
CDR3aa: CASSSPADRLTDTQYF

j_gene: TRBJ1-1
abundance: .
v_gene: TRBV4-1
CDR3aa: CASSQEAVREAFF

j_gene: TRBJ2-1
abundance: .
v_gene: TRBV5-4
CDR3aa: CASSPDLDRGGGEQFF

j_gene: TRBJ1-6
abundance: .
v_gene: TRBV5-8
CDR3aa: CASSSGTGGNSPLHF

j_gene: TRBJ2-6
abundance: once
v_gene: TRBV9
CDR3aa: CASSAPPGANVLTF

j_gene: TRBJ2-5
abundance: .
v_gene: TRBV28
CDR3aa: CASRGGLETQYF

j_gene: TRBJ2-1
abundance: .
v_gene: TRBV19
CDR3aa: CASSFSLASYNEQFF

j_gene: TRBJ1-4
abundance: many
v_gene: TRBV7-9
CDR3aa: CASSPSQGDVEKLFF

j_gene: TRBJ1-2
abundance: .
v_gene: TRBV5-6
CDR3aa: CASSLPPGPYGYTF

j_gene: TRBJ2-7
abundance: .
v_gene: TRBV7-2
CDR3aa: CASSLAGTGYEQYF

j_gene: TRBJ2-2
abundance: .
v_gene: TRBV4-2
CDR3aa: CASSQGSRGGDGELFF

j_gene: TRBJ2-6
abundance: .
v_gene: TRBV18
CDR3aa: CASSKGTASSGANVLTF